This paragraph reports one TCR beta chain. Sequencing was performed with immunoSEQ multiplex PCR; in TCRdb, only in-frame clones are kept and a portion is missing. The data hold 45,000 to 50,000 clones, with 80% to 90% observed a single time. The data belong to a study of PD-L1 blockade in urothelial cancer. In the study overall: Patients had received 0 to 3 prior chemotherapy regimens.

Time point here: peripheral blood 6 weeks after treatment start. This clonotype originated in a man aged 70-80 years with urothelial cancer. The sequenced sample was PBMCs, obtained around atezolizumab (anti-PD-L1) treatment.

The CDR3 loop reads CASGSSTSGGTDTQYF. CDR3 nucleotides: TGTGCTAGTGGTTCTTCAACTAGCGGGGGTACAGATACGCAGTATTTT. This rearrangement joins TRBV12-5 to TRBJ2-3; 11 positions agree with TRBD2. CDR3 length: 16 amino acids. CDR1 is LGHNT and CDR2 is FRNRAP in the germline V gene. V lost 4 bases and J lost 3; bases outside the gene matches: 6.